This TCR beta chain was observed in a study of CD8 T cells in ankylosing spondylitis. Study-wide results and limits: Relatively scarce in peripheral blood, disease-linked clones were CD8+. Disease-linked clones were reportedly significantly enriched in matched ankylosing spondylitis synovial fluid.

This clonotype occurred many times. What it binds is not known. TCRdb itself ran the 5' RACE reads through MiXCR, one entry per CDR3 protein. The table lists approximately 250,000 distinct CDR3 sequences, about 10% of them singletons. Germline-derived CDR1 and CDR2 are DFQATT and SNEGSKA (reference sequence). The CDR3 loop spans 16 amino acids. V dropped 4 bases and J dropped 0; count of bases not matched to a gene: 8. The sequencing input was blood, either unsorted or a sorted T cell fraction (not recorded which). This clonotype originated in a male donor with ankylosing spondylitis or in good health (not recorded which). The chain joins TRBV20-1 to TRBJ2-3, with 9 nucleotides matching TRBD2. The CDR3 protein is CSATSGIPASTDTQYF. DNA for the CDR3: TGCAGTGCTACTAGCGGGATACCCGCTAGCACAGATACGCAGTATTTT.